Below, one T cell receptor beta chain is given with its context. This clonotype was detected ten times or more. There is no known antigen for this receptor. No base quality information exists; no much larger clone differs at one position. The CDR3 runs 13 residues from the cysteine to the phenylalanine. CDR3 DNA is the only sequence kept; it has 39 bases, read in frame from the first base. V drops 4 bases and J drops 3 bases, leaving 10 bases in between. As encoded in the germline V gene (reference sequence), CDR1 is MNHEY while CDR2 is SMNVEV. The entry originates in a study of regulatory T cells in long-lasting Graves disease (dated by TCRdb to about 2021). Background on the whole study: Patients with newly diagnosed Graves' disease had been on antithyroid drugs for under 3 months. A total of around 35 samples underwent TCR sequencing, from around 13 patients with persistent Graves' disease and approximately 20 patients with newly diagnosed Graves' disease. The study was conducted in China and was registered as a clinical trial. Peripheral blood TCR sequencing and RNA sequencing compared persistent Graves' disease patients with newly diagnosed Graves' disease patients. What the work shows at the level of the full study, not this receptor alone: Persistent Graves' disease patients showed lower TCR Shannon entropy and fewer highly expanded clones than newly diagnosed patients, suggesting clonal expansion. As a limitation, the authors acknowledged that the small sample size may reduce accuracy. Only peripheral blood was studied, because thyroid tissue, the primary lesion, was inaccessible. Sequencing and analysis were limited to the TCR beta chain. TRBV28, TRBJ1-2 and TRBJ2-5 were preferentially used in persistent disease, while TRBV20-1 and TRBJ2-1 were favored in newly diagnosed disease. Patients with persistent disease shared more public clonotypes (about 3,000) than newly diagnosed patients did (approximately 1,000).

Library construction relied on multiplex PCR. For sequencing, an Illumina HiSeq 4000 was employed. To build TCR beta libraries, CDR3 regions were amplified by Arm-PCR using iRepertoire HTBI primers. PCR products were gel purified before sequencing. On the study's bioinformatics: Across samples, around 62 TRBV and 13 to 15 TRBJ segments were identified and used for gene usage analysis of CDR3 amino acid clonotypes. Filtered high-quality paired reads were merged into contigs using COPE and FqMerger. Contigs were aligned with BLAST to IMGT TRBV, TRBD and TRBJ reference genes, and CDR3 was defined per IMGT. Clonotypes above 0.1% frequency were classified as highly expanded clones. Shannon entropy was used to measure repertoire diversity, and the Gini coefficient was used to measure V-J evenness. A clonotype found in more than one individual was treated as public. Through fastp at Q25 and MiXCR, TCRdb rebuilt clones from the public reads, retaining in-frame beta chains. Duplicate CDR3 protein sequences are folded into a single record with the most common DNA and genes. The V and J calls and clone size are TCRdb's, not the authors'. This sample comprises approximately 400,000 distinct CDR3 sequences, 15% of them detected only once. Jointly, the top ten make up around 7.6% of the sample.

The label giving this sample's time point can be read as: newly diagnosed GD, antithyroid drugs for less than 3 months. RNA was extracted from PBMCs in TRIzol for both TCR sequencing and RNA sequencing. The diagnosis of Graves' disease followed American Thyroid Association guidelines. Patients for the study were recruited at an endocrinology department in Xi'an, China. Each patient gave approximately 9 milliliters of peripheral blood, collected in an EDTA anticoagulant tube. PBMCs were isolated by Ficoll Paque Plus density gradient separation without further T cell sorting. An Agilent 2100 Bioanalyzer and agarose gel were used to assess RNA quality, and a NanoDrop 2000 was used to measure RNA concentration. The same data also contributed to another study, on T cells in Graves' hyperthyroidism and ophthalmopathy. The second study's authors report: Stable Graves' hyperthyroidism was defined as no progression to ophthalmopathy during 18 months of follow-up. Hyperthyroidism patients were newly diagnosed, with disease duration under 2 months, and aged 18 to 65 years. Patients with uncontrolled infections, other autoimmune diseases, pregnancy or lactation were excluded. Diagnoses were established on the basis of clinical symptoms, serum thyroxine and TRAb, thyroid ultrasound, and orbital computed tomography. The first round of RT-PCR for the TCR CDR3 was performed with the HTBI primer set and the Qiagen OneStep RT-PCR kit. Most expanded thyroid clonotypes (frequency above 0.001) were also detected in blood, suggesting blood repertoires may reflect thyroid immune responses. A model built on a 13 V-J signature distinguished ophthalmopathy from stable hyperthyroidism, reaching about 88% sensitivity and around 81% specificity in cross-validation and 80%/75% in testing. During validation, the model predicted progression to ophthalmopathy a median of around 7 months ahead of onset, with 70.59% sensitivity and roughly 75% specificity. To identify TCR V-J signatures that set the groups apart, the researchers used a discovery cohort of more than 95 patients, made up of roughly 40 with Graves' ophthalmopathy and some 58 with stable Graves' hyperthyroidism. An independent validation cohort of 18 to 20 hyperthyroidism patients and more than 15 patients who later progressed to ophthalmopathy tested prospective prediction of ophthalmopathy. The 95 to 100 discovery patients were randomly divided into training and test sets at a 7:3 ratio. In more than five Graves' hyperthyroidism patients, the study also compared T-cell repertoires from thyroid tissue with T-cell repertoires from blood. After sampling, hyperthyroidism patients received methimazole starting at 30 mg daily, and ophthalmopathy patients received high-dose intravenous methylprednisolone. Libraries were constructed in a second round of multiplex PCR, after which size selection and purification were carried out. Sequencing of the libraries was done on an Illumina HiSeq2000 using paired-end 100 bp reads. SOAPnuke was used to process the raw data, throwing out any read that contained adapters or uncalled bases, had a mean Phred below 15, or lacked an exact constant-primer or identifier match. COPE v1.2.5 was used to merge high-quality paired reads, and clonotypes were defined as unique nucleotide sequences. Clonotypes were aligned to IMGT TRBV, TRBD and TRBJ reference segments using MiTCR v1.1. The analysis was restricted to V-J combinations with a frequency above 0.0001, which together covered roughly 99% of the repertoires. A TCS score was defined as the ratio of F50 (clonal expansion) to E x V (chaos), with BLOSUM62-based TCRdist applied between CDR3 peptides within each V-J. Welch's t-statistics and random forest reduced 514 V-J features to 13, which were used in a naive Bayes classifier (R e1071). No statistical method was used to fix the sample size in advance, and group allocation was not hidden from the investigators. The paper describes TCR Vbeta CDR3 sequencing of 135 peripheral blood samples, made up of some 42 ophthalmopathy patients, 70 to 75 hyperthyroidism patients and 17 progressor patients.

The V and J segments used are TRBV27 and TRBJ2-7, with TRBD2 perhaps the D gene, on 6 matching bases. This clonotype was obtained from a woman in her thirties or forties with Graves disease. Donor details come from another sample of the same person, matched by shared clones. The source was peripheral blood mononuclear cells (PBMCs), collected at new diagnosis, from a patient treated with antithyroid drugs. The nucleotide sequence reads TGTGCCAGCAGTTCTGGACTACTCTACGAGCAGTACTTC. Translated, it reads CASSSGLLYEQYF.